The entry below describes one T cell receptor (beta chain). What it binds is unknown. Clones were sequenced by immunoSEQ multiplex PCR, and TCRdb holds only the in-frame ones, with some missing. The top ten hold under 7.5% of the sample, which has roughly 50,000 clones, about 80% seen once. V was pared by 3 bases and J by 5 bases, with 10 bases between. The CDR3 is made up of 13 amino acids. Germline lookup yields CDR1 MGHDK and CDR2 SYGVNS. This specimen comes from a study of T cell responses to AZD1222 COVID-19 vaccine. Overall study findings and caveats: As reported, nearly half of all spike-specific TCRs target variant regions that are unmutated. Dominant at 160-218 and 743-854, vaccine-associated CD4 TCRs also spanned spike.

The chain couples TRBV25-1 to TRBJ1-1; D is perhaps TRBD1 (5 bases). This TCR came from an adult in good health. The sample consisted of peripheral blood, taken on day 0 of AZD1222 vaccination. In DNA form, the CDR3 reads TGTGCCAGCAGTGAGAGGGGTAGAACTGAAGCTTTCTTT. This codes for CASSERGRTEAFF.